The 24 T cell receptor beta chains below all came from one sample that was sequenced in a study of blood T cells in healthy people across ages (dated by TCRdb to the mid-2010s). Receptor amplification or capture employed 5' RACE. Sequencer: Illumina HiSeq 2500. A second about 7 to 11 cycle PCR used a sample-barcoded 5' primer and a J-beta primer mix. TCRdb reprocessed the public reads (quality trimming at Q25 with fastp, clone calling with MiXCR) and kept in-frame beta chains. Every distinct CDR3 protein forms one entry, paired with its most common genes and DNA. The sample data list some 1.7 million distinct CDR3 sequences, and 28% of these were observed just once. The ten largest make up roughly 8.2% of the sample. Sequences were obtained from blood. Receptor source: a woman aged 25 to 45 in good health.

This clonotype was seen a few times. The chain carries TRBV20-1 and TRBJ2-1, with TRBD1 as a possible D gene (6 bases). Deletions cut 3 bases from V and 4 bases from J, with 16 bases between. Germline V gene sequence: CDR1 DFQATT, CDR2 SNEGSKA (reference sequence). This CDR3 comprises 15 residues. The CDR3 nucleotides read TGCAGTGCTAGTGGGGGCGCTAGGGTATACAATGAGCAGTTCTTC. This codes for CSASGGARVYNEQFF.

V usage is TRBV6-2 or TRBV6-3 and J usage is TRBJ1-5; D is undetermined. Per the germline V gene, CDR1 is MNHEY and CDR2 is SVGEGT. Trimming left V 2 bases short and J 9 bases short, with 11 bases between. This CDR3 comprises 13 residues. The CDR3 DNA reads TGTGCCAGCAGTTACCAGACCGGGTGGCCCCAGCATTTT. Its protein is CASSYQTGWPQHF.

Remarks on this clonotype: A much larger clone is a single base away; this may be a read error. The chain uses TRBV7-2 and TRBJ2-7; TRBD2 agrees at 7 bases. The CDR3 length is 15 residues. The germline V gene has CDR1 SGHTA and CDR2 FQGNSA. This CDR3 reads CASSLHGGTGYGQYF. The CDR3, as DNA: TGTGCCAGCAGCTTGCACGGGGGGACGGGCTACGGGCAGTACTTC.

A remark on this clonotype: A much larger clone lies a single base off, so this may be a read error. The V call is TRBV5-1, the J call TRBJ2-1; TRBD1 agrees at 8 bases. Germline values: CDR1 SGHRS, CDR2 YFSETQ. CDR3 length: 13 amino acids. Trimming cost V 7 bases and J 5 bases; bases outside gene matches: 5. The CDR3 DNA reads TGCGCCAGCGGACAGGGTGTCGACAATGAGCAGTTCTTC. Residues: CASGQGVDNEQFF.

The chain employs TRBV4-1 and TRBJ2-4; 10 bases are shared with TRBD1. CDR3 size: 19 residues. Germline assignment: CDR1 MGHRA and CDR2 YSYEKL. After removal of 3 bases from V and 0 bases from J, the junction contained 11 bases not matched to a gene. This CDR3 is CASSQRDRGGEIAKNIQYF. CDR3 nucleotide sequence: TGCGCCAGCAGCCAGCGGGACAGGGGCGGAGAGATAGCCAAAAACATTCAGTACTTC.

The rearrangement uses TRBV18 and TRBJ2-1; D gene uncertain. Germline V gene data show CDR1 as KGHSH and CDR2 as LQKENI. The ends were cut back, 1 base at V and 8 bases at J, with 9 bases in the middle. This CDR3 has 13 amino acids. CDR3 sequence (DNA): TGTGCCAGCTCACCACTGGATGTGGATGAGCAGTTCTTC. This translates into CASSPLDVDEQFF.

The chain is built from TRBV7-9 and TRBJ2-5; D perhaps matches TRBD2 (5 bases). The germline V gene has CDR1 SEHNR and CDR2 FQNEAQ (reference sequence). The CDR3 is 14 amino acids. V was cut by 6 bases and J by 5 bases, with 16 bases left in between. CDR3 region: CASRPAEQRETQYF. As DNA, the CDR3 is TGTGCCAGCAGACCTGCCGAGCAGCGGGAGACCCAGTACTTC.

The table lists this clonotype with a few counts. This chain links TRBV19 with TRBJ2-3, with D tentatively TRBD2 (5 bases). Germline V gives CDR1 LNHDA, CDR2 SQIVND (reference sequence). Trimming shortened V by 7 bases and J by 0 bases, and 11 bases separated the two germline ends. There are 14 residues in the CDR3. The CDR3: CASNAGGSTDTQYF. In DNA form, the CDR3 reads TGTGCCAGTAACGCTGGCGGGAGCACAGATACGCAGTATTTT.

There are a few counts of this clonotype. This chain connects TRBV27 to TRBJ1-2, with D uncertain. This CDR3 is built from 15 residues. Trimming took off 2 bases at V and 8 bases at J, with 18 bases between the two ends. Germline lookup yields CDR1 MNHEY and CDR2 SMNVEV (reference sequence). In nucleotides, the CDR3 is TGTGCCAGCAGTTTAGCAGGCAGTCGACTATCCGGCTACACCTTC. This translates into CASSLAGSRLSGYTF.

The rearrangement links TRBV12-3 or TRBV12-4 to TRBJ2-7; TRBD2 matches at 7 bases. V trimming: 0 bases; J trimming: 7 bases; junction bases outside the gene matches: 9. CDR3 length equals 15 residues. This chain's CDR3 is CASSLASGVKDEQYF. CDR3 coding DNA: TGTGCCAGCAGTTTAGCCAGCGGGGTTAAGGATGAGCAGTACTTC.

This clonotype was detected a few times. The DNA for the CDR3 is TGCAGTGCTAGAGATCTGAGGACGGAAAACATTCAGTACTTC. Its protein product is CSARDLRTENIQYF. The chain is built from TRBV20-1 and TRBJ2-4; D unclear. Looked up from germline, CDR1 is DFQATT and CDR2 is SNEGSKA (reference sequence). The V gene lost 0 bases and the J gene lost 5 bases, with 11 bases spanning the gap. There are 14 residues in the CDR3.

Concerning this clonotype: A much larger clone lies a single base off, so this may be a read error. J is TRBJ2-7 and V is TRBV7-2; D uncertain. The CDR3 spans 16 residues. From germline, CDR1 is SGHTA and CDR2 FQGNSA. V lost 0 bases to trimming and J lost 2 bases, with 14 bases between them. As DNA, the CDR3 is TGTGCCAGCAGCTTAGCGGGCGCGTACTCCGCCTACGAGCAGTACTTC. This sequence encodes CASSLAGAYSAYEQYF.

The chain employs TRBV5-6 and TRBJ1-3; TRBD1 aligns across 7 bases. There are 15 residues in the CDR3. Per germline, CDR1 SGHDT and CDR2 YYEEEE. The V and J ends lost 7 bases and 4 bases, in that order; junction bases with no gene match: 11. DNA for the CDR3: TGTGCCAGCTCAATGCACACGGACAGGGGAAACACCATATATTTT. Its protein product is CASSMHTDRGNTIYF. Together with reference TRBV5-6 and TRBJ1-3, the CDR3 gives the full variable domain: DAGVTQSPTHLIKTRGQQVTLRCSPKSGHDTVSWYQQALGQGPQFIFQYYEEEERQRGNFPDRFSGHQFPNYSSELNVNALLLGDSALYLCASSMHTDRGNTIYFGEGSWLTVV.

Only a few counts were recorded for this clonotype. The chain recombines TRBV28 with TRBJ2-3; D possibly corresponds to TRBD1 (6 bases). The CDR3 is 14 amino acids. Germline CDR1 and CDR2: MDHEN and SYDVKM. V was shortened by 5 bases and J by 4 bases, with 13 bases between the two germline ends. The CDR3 DNA sequence: TGTGCCAGCAGTATACCGGACAGATCAGATACGCAGTATTTT. It translates to CASSIPDRSDTQYF.

This clonotype was detected only a few times. J is TRBJ2-7 and V is TRBV7-2, with 8 bases lining up with TRBD2. Germline CDR1 SGHTA, CDR2 FQGNSA. V dropped 3 bases and J dropped 9; count of bases not matched to a gene: 7. This CDR3 region has 13 residues. The CDR3 sequence is CASSLGGRNRQYF. The CDR3 DNA sequence: TGTGCCAGCAGCTTGGGCGGGAGGAATAGGCAGTACTTC.

This chain joins TRBV3-1 and TRBJ2-4, with 9 bases matching TRBD2. The J call is in doubt because the DNA end fits TRBJ2-5 better. Germline CDR1 reads LGHDT; CDR2 reads YNNKEL (reference sequence). The CDR3 loop spans 17 amino acids. The chain's CDR3 is CASSQEVLAGVFETQYF. Written as DNA, the CDR3 is TGTGCCAGCAGCCAAGAGGTCTTAGCGGGAGTTTTCGAGACCCAGTACTTC.

This clonotype turned up a few times. The rearrangement links TRBV20-1 to TRBJ2-2, with a tentative D call TRBD1 (6 bases). V was pared by 6 bases and J by 5 bases, with 10 bases between. The CDR3 length is 12 residues. Germline loops: CDR1 DFQATT, CDR2 SNEGSKA (reference sequence). The CDR3 sequence is CSASGETGELFF. CDR3 coding DNA: TGCAGTGCATCAGGGGAGACCGGGGAGCTGTTTTTT.

In its sample, this clonotype was seen a few times. The CDR3 DNA follows: TGTGCCAGCAGCGCGAACCAGGGAGGTGGGGAGCCCCAGCATTTT. Protein: CASSANQGGGEPQHF. V gene TRBV9 combines with J gene TRBJ1-5; TRBD1 is a possible D gene (5 bases). This CDR3 comprises 15 residues. Germline V gene sequence: CDR1 SGDLS, CDR2 YYNGEE. V lost 3 bases, J lost 8 bases, and 18 bases lay in between. The full variable domain, rest sourced from reference TRBV9 and TRBJ1-5, is DSGVTQTPKHLITATGQRVTLRCSPRSGDLSVYWYQQSLDQGLQFLIQYYNGEERAKGNILERFSAQQFPDLHSELNLSSLELGDSALYFCASSANQGGGEPQHFGDGTRLSIL.

The chain carries TRBV12-3 or TRBV12-4 and TRBJ1-2, with 8 positions matching TRBD1. This CDR3 has 14 amino acids. The junction had 6 bases not matched to a gene; V was cut back by 5 bases and J by 4 bases. CDR3 in amino acids: CASSTRGPGYGYTF. The CDR3 DNA sequence: TGTGCCAGCAGTACCAGGGGGCCCGGCTATGGCTACACCTTC.

The J gene is TRBJ2-4, the V gene TRBV29-1, with D maybe TRBD1 (6 bases). V shed 2 bases and J shed 2 bases, with 7 bases lying between them. The CDR3 length is 13 residues. CDR1 SQVTM and CDR2 ANQGSEA come from the germline V gene. CDR3 nucleotides: TGCAGCGTTGAAACAGGGTCCAAAAACATTCAGTACTTC. Protein sequence: CSVETGSKNIQYF.

Many counts were recorded for this clonotype. The chain has TRBV7-2 and TRBJ2-7; 15 bases are a match to TRBD2. There are 19 residues in the CDR3. Trimming cost V 1 base and J 5 bases; bases outside gene matches: 12. CDR1 and CDR2 (germline): SGHTA, FQGNSA. DNA for the CDR3: TGTGCCAGCAGCTTAGAGGGTTCCGGACTAGCGGGAGGGCCAAACGAGCAGTACTTC. This gives the protein CASSLEGSGLAGGPNEQYF.

This chain connects TRBV2 to TRBJ1-5; 7 bases agree with TRBD1. From germline, CDR1 is SNHLY and CDR2 FYNNEI. The ends lost 7 bases at V and 7 bases at J; junction bases unmatched: 13. The CDR3 is made up of 15 amino acids. DNA for the CDR3: TGTGCCAGCACCGCCATGAGGGGGCCAGGGCAGCCCCAGCATTTT. This encodes CASTAMRGPGQPQHF.

Ten or more counts support this clonotype. The genes are TRBV10-3 and TRBJ2-7, with 11 bases fitting TRBD2. The length of the CDR3 is 18 residues. V shed 2 bases, J shed 2 bases, and the junction held 11 bases outside the gene matches. Germline V CDR1 and CDR2: ENHRY, SYGVKD. The CDR3 region has the DNA TGTGCCATCAGTGAGGTTTTTGGTGGGACTAGCGGACCCTACGAGCAGTACTTC. It yields the protein CAISEVFGGTSGPYEQYF.

Worth noting for this clonotype: The germline gene is not matched at one end of the junction; a read error may be the cause. This sequence joins TRBV7-9 and TRBJ1-6, with D perhaps matching TRBD1 (6 bases). The CDR3 is 17 residues long. CDR1 and CDR2 (germline): SEHNR, FQNEAQ (reference sequence). CDR3 amino acids: CSSSEELGGTGLSPLHF. The CDR3 region has the DNA TGTTCCAGCAGCGAAGAATTAGGGGGGACCGGTTTGTCACCCCTCCACTTT.